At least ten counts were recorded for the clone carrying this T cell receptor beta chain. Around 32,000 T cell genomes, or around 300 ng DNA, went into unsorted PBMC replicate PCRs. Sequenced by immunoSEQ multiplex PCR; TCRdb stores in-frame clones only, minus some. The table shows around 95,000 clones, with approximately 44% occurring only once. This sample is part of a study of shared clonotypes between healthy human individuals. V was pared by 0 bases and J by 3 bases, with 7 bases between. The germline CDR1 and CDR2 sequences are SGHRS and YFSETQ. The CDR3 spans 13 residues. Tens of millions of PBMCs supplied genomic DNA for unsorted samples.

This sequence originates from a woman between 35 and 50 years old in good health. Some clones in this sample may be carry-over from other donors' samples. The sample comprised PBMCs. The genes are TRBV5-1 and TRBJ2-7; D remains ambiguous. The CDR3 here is CASSLEVSYEQYF. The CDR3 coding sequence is TGCGCCAGCAGCTTGGAAGTCAGCTACGAGCAGTACTTC. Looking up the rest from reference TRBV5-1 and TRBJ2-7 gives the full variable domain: KAGVTQTPRYLIKTRGQQVTLSCSPISGHRSVSWYQQTPGQGLQFLFEYFSETQRNKGNFPGRFSGRQFSNSRSEMNVSTLELGDSALYLCASSLEVSYEQYFGPGTRLTVT.